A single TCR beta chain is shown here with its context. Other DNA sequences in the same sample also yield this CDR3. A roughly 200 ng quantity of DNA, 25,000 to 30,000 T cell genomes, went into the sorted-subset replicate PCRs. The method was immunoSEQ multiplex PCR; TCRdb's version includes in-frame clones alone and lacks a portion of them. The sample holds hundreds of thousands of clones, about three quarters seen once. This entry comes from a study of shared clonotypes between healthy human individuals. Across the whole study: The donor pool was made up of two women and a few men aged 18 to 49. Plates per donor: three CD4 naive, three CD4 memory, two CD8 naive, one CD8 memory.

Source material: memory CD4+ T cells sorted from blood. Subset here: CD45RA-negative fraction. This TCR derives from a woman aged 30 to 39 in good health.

CDR3 protein: CASSLALATDTQYF. The CDR3 DNA is TGTGCCAGCAGCTTAGCGTTGGCCACGGATACGCAGTATTTT. This chain joins TRBV7-2 and TRBJ2-3; no reliable D call. Trimming took 0 bases from V and 6 from J, leaving 10 bases between them. The CDR3 runs 14 residues. Germline CDR1 and CDR2: SGHTA and FQGNSA.